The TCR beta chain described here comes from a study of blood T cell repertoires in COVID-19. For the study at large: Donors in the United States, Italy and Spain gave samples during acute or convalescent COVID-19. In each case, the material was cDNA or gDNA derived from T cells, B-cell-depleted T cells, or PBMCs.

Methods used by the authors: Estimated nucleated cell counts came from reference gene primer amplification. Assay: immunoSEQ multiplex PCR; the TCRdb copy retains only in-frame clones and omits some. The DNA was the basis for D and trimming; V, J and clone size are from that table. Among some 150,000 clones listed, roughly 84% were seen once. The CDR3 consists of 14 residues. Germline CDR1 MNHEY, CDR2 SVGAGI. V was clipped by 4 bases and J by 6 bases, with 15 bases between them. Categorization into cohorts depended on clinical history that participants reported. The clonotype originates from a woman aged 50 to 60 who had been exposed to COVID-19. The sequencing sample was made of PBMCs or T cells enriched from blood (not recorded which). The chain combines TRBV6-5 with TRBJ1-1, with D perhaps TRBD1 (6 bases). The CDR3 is CASSWTQGAPEAFF. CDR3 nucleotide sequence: TGTGCCAGCAGTTGGACACAGGGAGCCCCTGAAGCTTTCTTT.